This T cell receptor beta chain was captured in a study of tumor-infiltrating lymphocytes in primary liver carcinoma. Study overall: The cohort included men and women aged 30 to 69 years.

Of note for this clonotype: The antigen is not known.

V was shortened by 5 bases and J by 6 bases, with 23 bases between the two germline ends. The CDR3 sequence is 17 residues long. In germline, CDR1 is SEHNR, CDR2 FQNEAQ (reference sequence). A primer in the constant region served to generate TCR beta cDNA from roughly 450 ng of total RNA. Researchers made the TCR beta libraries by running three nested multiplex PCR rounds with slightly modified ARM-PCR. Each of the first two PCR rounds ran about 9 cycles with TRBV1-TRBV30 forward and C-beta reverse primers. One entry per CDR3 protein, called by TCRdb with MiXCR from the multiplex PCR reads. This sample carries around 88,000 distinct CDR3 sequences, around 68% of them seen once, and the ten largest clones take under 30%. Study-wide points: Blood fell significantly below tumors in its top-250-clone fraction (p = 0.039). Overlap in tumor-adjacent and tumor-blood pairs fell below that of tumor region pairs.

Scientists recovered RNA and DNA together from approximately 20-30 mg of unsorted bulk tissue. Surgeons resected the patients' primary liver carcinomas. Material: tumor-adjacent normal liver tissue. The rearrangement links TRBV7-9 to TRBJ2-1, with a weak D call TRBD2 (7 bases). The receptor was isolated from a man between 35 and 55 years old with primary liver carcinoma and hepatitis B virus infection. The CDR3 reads CASSRGRSGASSNEQFF. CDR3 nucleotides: TGTGCCAGCAGCAGGGGGAGAAGCGGGGCCTCAAGCAATGAGCAGTTCTTC.